One and the same sample provided the 27 T cell receptor beta chains below, sequenced in a study of T cells in Graves' hyperthyroidism and ophthalmopathy (dated by TCRdb to the late 2010s). Library preparation was by multiplex PCR. For sequencing, an Illumina HiSeq 2000 was employed. TCR beta CDR3 regions were amplified from RNA transcripts. A first-round RT-PCR of the TCR CDR3 used the HTBI primer set with the Qiagen OneStep RT-PCR kit. Through fastp at Q25 and MiXCR, TCRdb rebuilt clones from the public reads, retaining in-frame beta chains. Rows with one shared CDR3 protein collapse into an entry with the most common genes and DNA. In this sample the table shows roughly 840,000 distinct CDR3 sequences, more than 30% of which occur a single time. Jointly, the top ten make up 7% to 10% of the sample. The sequenced sample was blood. These TCRs come from a man aged 18-30 years with Graves' hyperthyroidism.

In this sample, this clonotype turned up many times. V and J are TRBV29-1 and TRBJ1-2; 7 bases map to TRBD1. Germline CDR1 reads SQVTM; CDR2 reads ANQGSEA. The CDR3 runs to 11 residues. The V segment lost 6 bases and the J segment 6 bases; nucleotides outside the gene matches: 4. CDR3 region: CSVAGTDGYTF. In DNA, the CDR3 is TGCAGCGTCGCGGGGACAGATGGCTACACCTTC.

This clonotype came up a few times. The rearrangement links TRBV6-1 to TRBJ2-5; 8 bases agree with TRBD1. Germline V gene sequence: CDR1 MNHNS, CDR2 SASEGT. There are 14 residues in the CDR3. V lost 9 bases and J lost 5; bases outside the gene matches: 11. The CDR3 here is CASWATGAAETQYF. The CDR3 coding sequence is TGTGCCAGTTGGGCGACAGGGGCGGCGGAGACCCAGTACTTC.

The chain uses TRBV4-1 and TRBJ2-7, with D perhaps matching TRBD1 or TRBD2 (5 bases each). V was pared by 3 bases and J by 3 bases, with 12 bases between. The germline V gene encodes CDR1 MGHRA and CDR2 YSYEKL. This CDR3 has 14 amino acids. CDR3 DNA: TGCGCCAGCAGCCAGGCCAGGGAGAACTACGAGCAGTACTTC. Protein: CASSQARENYEQYF.

The V gene is TRBV11-2, the J gene TRBJ2-5, with 11 bases fitting TRBD2. The CDR3 spans 15 residues. Germline V CDR1 and CDR2: SGHAT, FQNNGV. After removal of 5 bases from V and 6 bases from J, the junction contained 8 bases not matched to a gene. The CDR3 coding sequence is TGTGCCAGCAGCCCGACTAGCGGGGTAGGAAAGACCCAGTACTTC. This sequence encodes CASSPTSGVGKTQYF. Variable domain in full (rest from reference TRBV11-2 and TRBJ2-5): EAGVAQSPRYKIIEKRQSVAFWCNPISGHATLYWYQQILGQGPKLLIQFQNNGVVDDSQLPKDRFSAERLKGVDSTLKIQPAKLEDSAVYLCASSPTSGVGKTQYFGPGTRLLVL.

The chain couples TRBV7-6 to TRBJ2-7, with 13 nucleotides matching TRBD2. Trimming at V came to 5 bases and at J to 2 bases, leaving 12 bases not matched to a gene. The CDR3 covers 18 residues. Germline V gene data show CDR1 as SGHVS and CDR2 as FNYEAQ. This CDR3 is CASSVIAVGTSGTYEQYF. DNA of the CDR3: TGTGCCAGCAGCGTCATCGCGGTGGGGACTAGCGGGACCTACGAGCAGTACTTC.

The genes are TRBV12-3 or TRBV12-4 and TRBJ1-6, with D tentatively TRBD1 (5 bases). Trimming removed 4 bases at V and 9 bases at J, with 13 bases between. The CDR3 contains 14 residues. DNA for the CDR3: TGTGCCAGCAGTTCCGTGAGGGACGGTTCACCCCTCCACTTT. Residues: CASSSVRDGSPLHF.

This clonotype occurred a few times. Here the CDR3 DNA reads TGCGCCAGCAGCGGCAGGGGGTGGCAAGAGACCCAGTACTTC. Residues: CASSGRGWQETQYF. This chain connects TRBV5-1 to TRBJ2-5; 7 nucleotides agree with TRBD1. Germline V lookup: CDR1 SGHRS, CDR2 YFSETQ. The J segment lost 2 bases and the V segment lost 4 bases, leaving 5 bases of the junction unmatched. The CDR3 is made up of 14 amino acids.

The chain is built from TRBV2 and TRBJ2-2; tentatively, D is TRBD1 or TRBD2 (5 bases each). V was clipped by 6 bases and J by 4 bases, with 18 bases between them. The germline CDR1 and CDR2 sequences are SNHLY and FYNNEI. The CDR3 runs 16 residues. The chain's CDR3 is CASSPLRGAITGELFF. Written as DNA, the CDR3 is TGTGCCAGCAGCCCCTTGAGAGGGGCTATCACCGGGGAGCTGTTTTTT.

Comment on this clonotype: It may be a read error: a sequence one base away is much more abundant. This chain links TRBV7-9 with TRBJ1-1, with TRBD1 as a possible D gene (6 bases). This CDR3 region has 14 residues. V gave up 5 bases and J gave up 8 bases, with 18 bases separating them. From germline, CDR1 is SEHNR and CDR2 FQNEAQ (reference sequence). In DNA, the CDR3 is TGTGCCAGCAGCACCCGGGACAAGGGGCGGGAAGCTTTCTTT. Amino acids: CASSTRDKGREAFF.

Comments on this clonotype: Its ends do not fully match the called genes, so a read error is possible. The V gene is TRBV10-3, the J gene TRBJ2-5; D gene unclear. The CDR3 consists of 11 residues. Per the germline V gene, CDR1 is ENHRY and CDR2 is SYGVKD. This CDR3 reads CATATAESQYF. The CDR3 DNA sequence: TGTGCCACCGCGACGGCAGAGTCCCAGTACTTC.

This clonotype was detected ten times or more. The J gene is TRBJ2-5, the V gene TRBV7-2, with a tentative D call TRBD2 (6 bases). Germline lookup yields CDR1 SGHTA and CDR2 FQGNSA. The CDR3 has 12 amino acids. V lost 3 bases to trimming and J lost 7 bases, with 9 bases between them. In DNA form, the CDR3 reads TGTGCCAGCAGCTTGAGGAGGGCGACCCAGTACTTC. Its translation is CASSLRRATQYF.

This clonotype was found a few times. The chain has TRBV12-3 or TRBV12-4 and TRBJ1-1; D possibly corresponds to TRBD1 (6 bases). The CDR3 sequence is 13 residues long. Trimming left V 4 bases short and J 10 bases short, with 16 bases between. CDR3 sequence reads: CASSSGTPLGAFF. The CDR3 DNA sequence: TGTGCCAGCAGTTCTGGGACACCCCTTGGAGCTTTCTTT.

The table lists this clonotype with a few counts. The rearrangement uses TRBV9 and TRBJ2-2; TRBD2 is a possible D gene (5 bases). Germline V gives CDR1 SGDLS, CDR2 YYNGEE. This CDR3 is built from 15 residues. V was pared by 0 bases and J by 4 bases, with 10 bases between. The CDR3 DNA reads as TGTGCCAGCAGCGTAGGTTCGGGAACCACCGGGGAGCTGTTTTTT. This sequence encodes CASSVGSGTTGELFF.

The chain recombines TRBV25-1 with TRBJ1-5; D is possibly TRBD1 (5 bases). Trimming pared 8 bases from V and 7 bases from J, leaving 15 bases between. The CDR3 length is 13 residues. Germline-derived CDR1 and CDR2 are MGHDK and SYGVNS. CDR3 in DNA: TGTGCCAGCTCCTCAGGGTTGGAACAGCCCCAGCATTTT. Translating it yields CASSSGLEQPQHF.

The chain is built from TRBV3-1 and TRBJ2-7, with D tentatively TRBD1 (6 bases). CDR3 length: 14 amino acids. Trimming removed 0 bases at V and 6 bases at J, with 12 bases between. CDR1 and CDR2 from the germline V gene are LGHDT and YNNKEL (reference sequence). CDR3 in amino acids: CASSQENREGEQYF. CDR3 DNA sequence: TGTGCCAGCAGCCAAGAGAACAGGGAAGGCGAGCAGTACTTC.

This clonotype showed up many times. V usage is TRBV9 and J usage is TRBJ1-6; D not certain. The germline V gene encodes CDR1 SGDLS and CDR2 YYNGEE. The CDR3 has 14 residues. The ends were cut back, 0 bases at V and 7 bases at J, with 8 bases in the middle. CDR3 in amino acids: CASSVEQRNSPLHF. The CDR3 coding sequence is TGTGCCAGCAGCGTAGAACAGAGGAATTCACCCCTCCACTTT.

As to this clonotype: One junction end disagrees with the germline gene, perhaps due to a read error. J is TRBJ2-5 and V is TRBV20-1; no reliable D call. The germline gives CDR1 DFQATT, CDR2 SNEGSKA (reference sequence). The CDR3 length is 13 residues. The CDR3 is CSARDGPQETQYF. CDR3 bases: TGCAGTGCTCGTGATGGCCCCCAAGAGACCCAATACTTC.

CDR3 loop: CASSNRASQETQYF. CDR3 nucleotide sequence: TGTGCCAGCAGCAACCGGGCCAGCCAAGAGACCCAGTACTTC. This rearrangement joins TRBV7-6 to TRBJ2-5; D is unresolved. Trimming took off 5 bases at V and 1 base at J, with 11 bases between the two ends. Germline assignment: CDR1 SGHVS and CDR2 FNYEAQ. The CDR3 is made up of 14 amino acids.

The V gene is TRBV7-2, the J gene TRBJ2-7, with 10 bases lining up with TRBD2. Germline V gives CDR1 SGHTA, CDR2 FQGNSA. This CDR3 contains 16 residues. With 0 bases clipped from V and 6 bases from J, the junction kept 8 bases outside the gene matches. Written as DNA, the CDR3 is TGTGCCAGCAGCTTAGCGGGTAGCGGGAGGCGGAGCGAGCAGTACTTC. It yields the protein CASSLAGSGRRSEQYF.

In its sample, this clonotype was seen many times. V is TRBV12-3 or TRBV12-4 and J is TRBJ1-6; 9 bases align to TRBD1. Trimming cost V 5 bases and J 10 bases; bases outside gene matches: 6. The CDR3 contains 14 residues. Written as DNA, the CDR3 is TGTGCCAGCAGTCCCGGACAGGGGTACTCACCCCTCCACTTT. Translated: CASSPGQGYSPLHF.

With respect to this clonotype: This may be a read error, as it is one base from a much larger clone. The rearrangement uses TRBV9 and TRBJ2-5; 10 nucleotides agree with TRBD1. Germline values: CDR1 SGDLS, CDR2 YYNGEE. The V segment lost 7 bases and the J segment 4 bases; nucleotides outside the gene matches: 7. This CDR3 has 14 residues. CDR3 amino acids: CASGGGDRGETQYF. The DNA of the CDR3 is TGTGCCAGCGGCGGTGGGGACAGGGGAGAGACCCAGTACTTC. The full variable domain, completed using reference TRBV9 and TRBJ2-5, is DSGVTQTPKHLITATGQRVTLRCSPRSGDLSVYWYQQSLDQGLQFLIQYYNGEERAKGNILERFSAQQFPDLHSELNLSSLELGDSALYFCASGGGDRGETQYFGPGTRLLVL.

This clonotype was counted many times. J is TRBJ2-2 and V is TRBV29-1; the D gene could be TRBD1 or TRBD2 (6 bases each). With 5 bases removed from V and 4 bases from J, the gap between germline ends came to 14 bases. From germline, CDR1 is SQVTM and CDR2 ANQGSEA. The CDR3 consists of 14 residues. Here the CDR3 reads CSVLHREATGELFF. The CDR3 region has the DNA TGCAGCGTTCTGCACAGGGAGGCCACCGGGGAGCTGTTTTTT.

The J gene is TRBJ2-2, the V gene TRBV5-1, with D maybe TRBD2 (5 bases). Deletions cut 6 bases from V and 5 bases from J, with 8 bases between. In germline, CDR1 is SGHRS, CDR2 YFSETQ. This CDR3 spans 12 amino acids. The CDR3 sequence is CASMRETGELFF. The CDR3 bases are TGCGCCAGCATGAGGGAGACCGGGGAGCTGTTTTTT.

This clonotype was detected ten times or more. The chain employs TRBV24-1 and TRBJ2-7; D not certain. Germline assignment: CDR1 KGHDR and CDR2 SFDVKD. CDR3 size: 13 residues. Trimming cost V 2 bases and J 2 bases, with 6 bases left between them. The CDR3 bases are TGTGCCACCAGTGATTCAGTTACCTACGAGCAGTACTTC. Protein product: CATSDSVTYEQYF.

This clonotype was picked up many times. This chain connects TRBV19 to TRBJ1-6, with 7 bases aligning to TRBD1. Germline V CDR1 and CDR2: LNHDA, SQIVND (reference sequence). The CDR3 extends over 15 amino acids. The junction had 4 bases not matched to a gene; V was cut back by 6 bases and J by 2 bases. The CDR3 DNA reads as TGTGCCAGTAGCGACAGGGCGACCTATAATTCACCCCTCCACTTT. This sequence encodes CASSDRATYNSPLHF.

The DNA of the CDR3 is TGTGCCAGCAGTGCGGGACTAGCGCAACAGACCCAGTACTTC. Protein sequence: CASSAGLAQQTQYF. The rearrangement links TRBV6-1 to TRBJ2-5; TRBD2 aligns across 10 bases. Per the germline V gene, CDR1 is MNHNS and CDR2 is SASEGT. J lost 6 bases, V lost 4 bases, and 5 bases had no gene match. The CDR3 runs to 14 residues.

V usage is TRBV20-1 and J usage is TRBJ1-2; 9 bases are a match to TRBD1. The CDR3 totals 14 residues. Unmatched junction bases numbered 9, after V lost 6 bases and J lost 4 bases. Germline lookup yields CDR1 DFQATT and CDR2 SNEGSKA (reference sequence). The CDR3 loop reads CSADRDRVGYGYTF. The CDR3 bases are TGCAGTGCCGACCGGGACAGGGTTGGCTATGGCTACACCTTC.